The 12 T cell receptor beta chains reported below all come from one sample, sequenced in a study of blood T cell repertoires in COVID-19. The data were produced by immunoSEQ multiplex PCR, yet TCRdb's version contains in-frame clones alone and is incomplete. The data show 250,000 to 300,000 clones, approximately 85% seen once. The sample taken for sequencing was peripheral blood. The source is a man aged 45-65 years with active or convalescent COVID-19.

The J gene is TRBJ2-1, the V gene TRBV25-1, with 15 bases fitting TRBD2. V trimming: 7 bases; J trimming: 6 bases; junction bases outside the gene matches: 4. The CDR3 has 15 residues. Germline loops: CDR1 MGHDK, CDR2 SYGVNS. The CDR3 protein is CASTKGLAGGNEQFF. CDR3 nucleotides: TGTGCCAGCACCAAGGGACTAGCGGGAGGCAATGAGCAGTTCTTC.

This chain uses TRBV18 with TRBJ2-1; maybe TRBD1 (6 bases). CDR1 KGHSH and CDR2 LQKENI come from the germline V gene. The V end was cut by 10 bases, the J end by 0 bases, with 10 bases between. This CDR3 spans 13 amino acids. CDR3 protein: CATWDNSYNEQFF. In DNA, the CDR3 is TGTGCCACCTGGGACAACTCCTACAATGAGCAGTTCTTC.

This clone was seen only once. This chain links TRBV7-8 with TRBJ2-3; TRBD2 agrees at 11 bases. CDR3 length: 17 residues. Germline CDR1 reads SGHVS; CDR2 reads FQNEAQ. V gave up 1 base and J gave up 1 base; unmatched junction bases: 4. CDR3 residues: CASSLVRTSGRTDTQYF. DNA of the CDR3: TGTGCCAGCAGCTTAGTCCGGACTAGCGGGCGCACAGATACGCAGTATTTT.

This sequence joins TRBV6-5 and TRBJ1-4; the match to TRBD1 covers 7 bases. Looked up from germline, CDR1 is MNHEY and CDR2 is SVGAGI. The J segment lost 8 bases and the V segment lost 0 bases, leaving 3 bases of the junction unmatched. This CDR3 has 14 amino acids. The CDR3 DNA reads as TGTGCCAGCAGTTACTCGACAGGGCTCGAAAAACTGTTTTTT. It specifies CASSYSTGLEKLFF.

Concerning this clone itself: A junction end diverges from the germline sequence, so it may reflect a read error. This chain connects TRBV28 to TRBJ2-7; 7 nucleotides line up with TRBD1. There are 14 residues in the CDR3. Germline assignment: CDR1 MDHEN and CDR2 SYDVKM. CDR3 nucleotide sequence: TGTGCCAGCGCTAGACAGGGAGTTACCTACGGGCAGTACTTC. As protein: CASARQGVTYGQYF.

The V call is TRBV29-1, the J call TRBJ2-1; TRBD2 matches 10 bases. The CDR3 has 14 residues. The V gene's germline CDR1 is SQVTM and CDR2 ANQGSEA. With V trimmed by 7 bases and J by 9 bases, 12 bases remained unmatched. Here the CDR3 reads CSGTLAGVLSEQFF. As DNA, the CDR3 is TGCAGCGGGACCCTAGCGGGAGTTTTAAGTGAGCAGTTCTTC.

This clone has a handful of counts. J is TRBJ2-5 and V is TRBV3-1 (or the pseudogene TRBV3-2); D gene ambiguous. The CDR3 has 15 residues. The germline V gene has CDR1 LGHDT and CDR2 YNNKEL (reference sequence). V lost 3 bases to trimming and J lost 2 bases, with 13 bases between them. The CDR3 loop reads CASSHHGSQQETQYF. CDR3 nucleotides: TGTGCCAGCAGCCACCATGGTAGCCAGCAAGAGACCCAGTACTTC.

The chain carries TRBV28 and TRBJ2-7; maybe TRBD1 (5 bases). The ends were cut back, 2 bases at V and 4 bases at J, with 12 bases in the middle. The CDR3 covers 14 residues. Germline CDR1 MDHEN, CDR2 SYDVKM. CDR3 amino acids: CASSLELRAYEQYF. Here the CDR3 DNA reads TGTGCCAGCAGTTTAGAGCTCAGGGCATACGAGCAGTACTTC.

The chain recombines TRBV28 with TRBJ2-7, with TRBD2 matching over 8 bases. CDR3 size: 14 residues. CDR1 MDHEN and CDR2 SYDVKM come from the germline V gene. J was trimmed by 6 bases and V by 11 bases; bases with no gene match: 15. CDR3 bases: TGTGCCGCGGGGGGAGCGGGAGCTCGTGGCGAGCAGTACTTC. Its translation is CAAGGAGARGEQYF.

The chain links TRBV30 to TRBJ1-2; the D gene is possibly TRBD1 (6 bases). CDR1 is GTSNPN, CDR2 SVGIG, per germline (reference sequence). The CDR3 is made up of 16 amino acids. V was pared by 0 bases and J by 1 base, with 15 bases between. DNA for the CDR3: TGTGCCTGGAGTGTACCCACAGGGAGTCTTAACTATGGCTACACCTTC. Its protein product is CAWSVPTGSLNYGYTF.

This clone has a handful of counts. In nucleotides, the CDR3 is TGCGCCAGCAGCCCCTCACATGGGGCTCTTAGGGAGCAGTACTTC. It translates to CASSPSHGALREQYF. The chain uses TRBV4-1 and TRBJ2-7; D may be TRBD1 (5 bases). The V end was cut by 4 bases, the J end by 7 bases, with 20 bases between. The CDR3 is made up of 15 amino acids. The germline CDR1 and CDR2 sequences are MGHRA and YSYEKL.

V is TRBV7-9 and J is TRBJ2-2; possibly TRBD2 for D (6 bases). This CDR3 region has 14 residues. Trimming removed 5 bases at V and 1 base at J, with 8 bases between. CDR1 is SEHNR, CDR2 FQNEAQ, per germline (reference sequence). The DNA for the CDR3 is TGTGCCAGCAGCCGGGACTTGAACACCGGGGAGCTGTTTTTT. This translates into CASSRDLNTGELFF.